The 16 T cell receptor beta chains listed next were all sequenced from one sample in a study of preoperative IRX-2 immunotherapy in early breast cancer. Repertoires were generated with immunoSEQ multiplex PCR, while TCRdb's copy carries only in-frame clones and drops some. The data contain about 98,000 clones, around 86% of them seen just once; the ten biggest clones take up about 1.9%. Treatment specified: preoperative locoregional IRX-2 cytokine immunotherapy. The sample in question was tumor tissue, obtained after IRX-2 immunotherapy. The receptor set was obtained from a human donor with breast cancer.

V is TRBV6-8 and J is TRBJ2-2, with D possibly matching TRBD1 (6 bases). This CDR3 spans 16 amino acids. Germline assignment: CDR1 MNHGY and CDR2 SAAAGT. The germline V and J ends were trimmed by 2 bases and 3 bases, with 13 bases remaining between them. DNA for the CDR3: TGTGCCAGCAGTTACGTAGCAGGGGCCTACACCGGGGAGCTGTTTTTT. Encoded protein: CASSYVAGAYTGELFF.

CDR3: CASSLVFGAVNTEAFF. CDR3 coding DNA: TGCGCCAGCAGCTTGGTGTTCGGGGCGGTGAACACTGAAGCTTTCTTT. The gene calls are TRBV5-1 and TRBJ1-1; maybe TRBD1 (5 bases). The V end lost 0 bases, the J end lost 0 bases, and 12 bases lay between the germline ends. The germline V gene has CDR1 SGHRS and CDR2 YFSETQ. The CDR3 is made up of 16 amino acids.

This chain links TRBV18 with TRBJ1-5; maybe TRBD1 (6 bases). CDR1 is KGHSH, CDR2 LQKENI, per germline. The V and J ends lost 8 bases and 1 base respectively, with 12 bases between them. CDR3 length: 14 residues. DNA for the CDR3: TGTGCCAGCAGCCGGACAGAAAGCAATCAGCCCCAGCATTTT. This encodes CASSRTESNQPQHF.

This clone was seen a handful of times. This chain joins TRBV10-2 and TRBJ1-3; perhaps TRBD1 as D (6 bases). Per the germline V gene, CDR1 is WSHSY and CDR2 is SAAADI. The CDR3 is made up of 15 amino acids. The V end lost 6 bases, the J end lost 2 bases, and 14 bases lay between the germline ends. The CDR3 sequence is CASRGAGDTGNTIYF. The DNA for the CDR3 is TGCGCCAGCAGGGGGGCAGGGGATACTGGAAACACCATATATTTT.

This chain joins TRBV5-1 and TRBJ2-7; a weak D match, TRBD1 (6 bases). Germline V gene sequence: CDR1 SGHRS, CDR2 YFSETQ. The V gene lost 4 bases and the J gene lost 1 base, with 12 bases spanning the gap. The CDR3 covers 14 residues. The CDR3 nucleotides are TGCGCCAGCAGCGGGGGCGTACTTTCCTACGAGCAGTACTTC. As protein: CASSGGVLSYEQYF. Together with reference TRBV5-1 and TRBJ2-7, the CDR3 gives the full variable domain: KAGVTQTPRYLIKTRGQQVTLSCSPISGHRSVSWYQQTPGQGLQFLFEYFSETQRNKGNFPGRFSGRQFSNSRSEMNVSTLELGDSALYLCASSGGVLSYEQYFGPGTRLTVT.

Here the CDR3 reads CASSQVQAYEQYF. In DNA form, the CDR3 reads TGTGCCAGCAGCCAAGTACAGGCCTACGAGCAGTACTTC. The chain has TRBV14 and TRBJ2-7; TRBD1 might be the D (5 bases). The CDR3 extends over 13 amino acids. Germline-derived CDR1 and CDR2 are SGHDN and FVKESK. V was trimmed by 1 base and J by 2 bases, leaving 6 bases between them.

This clone was seen a single time. V gene TRBV29-1 combines with J gene TRBJ2-5; no definite D call. Trimming cost V 0 bases and J 3 bases, with 8 bases left between them. This CDR3 region has 13 residues. In germline, CDR1 is SQVTM, CDR2 ANQGSEA. The CDR3 region is CSVEDPVKETQYF. CDR3 sequence (DNA): TGCAGCGTTGAAGATCCGGTCAAAGAGACCCAGTACTTC. Variable domain in full (rest from reference TRBV29-1 and TRBJ2-5): SAVISQKPSRDICQRGTSLTIQCQVDSQVTMMFWYRQQPGQSLTLIATANQGSEATYESGFVIDKFPISRPNLTFSTLTVSNMSPEDSSIYLCSVEDPVKETQYFGPGTRLLVL.

The chain couples TRBV19 to TRBJ2-7, with 7 bases lining up with TRBD2. Germline loops: CDR1 LNHDA, CDR2 SQIVND (reference sequence). The CDR3 length is 14 residues. Germline trimming cut 5 bases from V and 7 bases from J; bases unmatched to any gene: 11. CDR3 amino acids: CASSLGLRDYEQYF. CDR3 DNA sequence: TGTGCCAGTAGTCTGGGACTCAGGGACTATGAGCAGTACTTC. Supplemented by reference TRBV19 and TRBJ2-7, the full variable domain reads DGGITQSPKYLFRKEGQNVTLSCEQNLNHDAMYWYRQDPGQGLRLIYYSQIVNDFQKGDIAEGYSVSREKKESFPLTVTSAQKNPTAFYLCASSLGLRDYEQYFGPGTRLTVT.

This clone has more than one count but fewer than ten. The chain combines TRBV6-8 with TRBJ2-3; the match to TRBD2 covers 8 bases. The germline V gene has CDR1 MNHGY and CDR2 SAAAGT. The trim removed 6 bases at V and 2 bases at J, leaving 13 bases unmatched. This CDR3 has 17 amino acids. CDR3 nucleotides: TGTGCCAGCAGACGACACGGCGGGGGGCGCCCCACAGATACGCAGTATTTT. The encoded protein is CASRRHGGGRPTDTQYF.

The CDR3 here is CASSSQITGGAMVGYTF. The DNA for the CDR3 is TGTGCCAGCAGTTCCCAAATCACAGGGGGCGCTATGGTTGGCTACACCTTC. This chain uses TRBV7-6 with TRBJ1-2; 9 nucleotides match TRBD1. The CDR3 runs to 17 residues. Germline-derived CDR1 and CDR2 are SGHVS and FNYEAQ. Germline trimming cut 6 bases from V and 7 bases from J; bases unmatched to any gene: 18.

This clone was counted between two and nine times. The rearrangement uses TRBV11-3 and TRBJ2-1; D gene ambiguous. Trimming removed 3 bases from V and 10 bases from J, with 19 bases in between. Germline-derived CDR1 and CDR2 are SGHNT and YENEEA. The CDR3 sequence is 15 residues long. The CDR3 bases are TGTGCCAGCAGCTTGGTAAGGGTGGATTGGGGAGAGCAGTTCTTC. Encoded protein: CASSLVRVDWGEQFF.

The rearrangement uses TRBV5-1 and TRBJ1-4, with D possibly being TRBD1 (5 bases). This CDR3 is 15 amino acids long. From germline, CDR1 is SGHRS and CDR2 YFSETQ. Trimming stripped 5 bases from V and 0 bases from J, with 11 bases between. CDR3 in DNA: TGCGCCAGCAGGATGACGGGGGCAACTAATGAAAAACTGTTTTTT. Protein: CASRMTGATNEKLFF.

This rearrangement joins TRBV29-1 to TRBJ2-6; a weak D match, TRBD2 (6 bases). Germline-derived CDR1 and CDR2 are SQVTM and ANQGSEA. Trimming left V 4 bases short and J 3 bases short, with 10 bases between. This CDR3 comprises 14 residues. This CDR3 is CSVVGGGGANVLTF. CDR3 in DNA: TGCAGCGTTGTGGGGGGTGGTGGGGCCAACGTCCTGACTTTC.

This chain links TRBV5-1 with TRBJ2-1; D might be TRBD1 (5 bases). This CDR3 is 15 amino acids long. The germline CDR1 and CDR2 sequences are SGHRS and YFSETQ. V lost 4 bases and J 5 bases, leaving 16 bases between the germline ends. CDR3 protein: CASSPRPLGDNEQFF. The CDR3 DNA reads as TGCGCCAGCAGCCCCCGACCCTTAGGGGACAATGAGCAGTTCTTC.

V gene TRBV28 combines with J gene TRBJ1-1; no reliable D call. V was trimmed by 3 bases and J by 4 bases, leaving 9 bases between them. The germline V gene encodes CDR1 MDHEN and CDR2 SYDVKM. This CDR3 region has 13 residues. CDR3 nucleotide sequence: TGTGCCAGCAGTTTTGAGGTGGGCACTGAAGCTTTCTTT. It translates to CASSFEVGTEAFF.

This sequence joins TRBV6-8 and TRBJ2-3, with 16 bases matching TRBD2. The length of the CDR3 is 18 residues. Germline V gene lookup returns CDR1 MNHGY and CDR2 SAAAGT. Unmatched junction bases numbered 9, after V lost 6 bases and J lost 3 bases. CDR3: CASSSTRGLAGGTDTQYF. The CDR3 nucleotides read TGTGCCAGCAGCTCTACCCGGGGACTAGCGGGAGGGACAGATACGCAGTATTTT.